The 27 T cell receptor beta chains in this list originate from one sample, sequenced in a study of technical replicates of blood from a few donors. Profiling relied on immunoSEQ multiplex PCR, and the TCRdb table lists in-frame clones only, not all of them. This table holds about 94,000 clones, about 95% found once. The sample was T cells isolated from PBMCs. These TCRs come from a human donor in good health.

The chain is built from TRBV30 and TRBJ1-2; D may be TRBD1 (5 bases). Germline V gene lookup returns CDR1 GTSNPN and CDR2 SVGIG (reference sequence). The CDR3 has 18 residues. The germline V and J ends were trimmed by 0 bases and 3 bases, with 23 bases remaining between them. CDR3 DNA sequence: TGTGCCTGGAGTGTACTTCCCAGCAGGGCCCTTTTATACTATGGCTACACCTTC. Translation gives CAWSVLPSRALLYYGYTF.

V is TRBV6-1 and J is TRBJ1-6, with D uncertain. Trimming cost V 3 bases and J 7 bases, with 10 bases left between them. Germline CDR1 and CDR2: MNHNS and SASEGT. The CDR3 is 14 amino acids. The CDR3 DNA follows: TGTGCCAGCAGTGATGCAGCGCACAATTCACCCCTCCACTTT. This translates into CASSDAAHNSPLHF.

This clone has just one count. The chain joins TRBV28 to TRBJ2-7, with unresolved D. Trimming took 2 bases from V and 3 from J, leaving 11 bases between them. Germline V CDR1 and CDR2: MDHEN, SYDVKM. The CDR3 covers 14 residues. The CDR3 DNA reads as TGTGCCAGCAGTTTAGGCCTGAAGATCTACGAGCAGTACTTC. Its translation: CASSLGLKIYEQYF.

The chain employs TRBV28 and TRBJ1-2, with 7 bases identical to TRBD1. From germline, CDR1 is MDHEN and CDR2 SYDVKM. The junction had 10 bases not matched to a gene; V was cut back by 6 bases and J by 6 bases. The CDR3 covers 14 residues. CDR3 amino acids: CASSTTGETHGYTF. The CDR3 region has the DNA TGTGCCAGCAGCACAACAGGGGAAACTCATGGCTACACCTTC.

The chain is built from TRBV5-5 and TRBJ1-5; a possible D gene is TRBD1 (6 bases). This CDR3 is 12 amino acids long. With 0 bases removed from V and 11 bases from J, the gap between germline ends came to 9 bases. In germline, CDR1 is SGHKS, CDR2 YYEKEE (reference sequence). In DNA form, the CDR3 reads TGTGCCAGCAGCTTGGGAGGGGGAGCCCAGCATTTT. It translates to CASSLGGGAQHF.

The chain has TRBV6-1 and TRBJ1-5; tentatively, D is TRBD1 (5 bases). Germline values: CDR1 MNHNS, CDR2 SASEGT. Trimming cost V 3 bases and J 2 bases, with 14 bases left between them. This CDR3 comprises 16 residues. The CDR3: CASSDNRFRGNQPQHF. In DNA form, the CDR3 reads TGTGCCAGCAGTGACAACAGGTTTAGGGGCAATCAGCCCCAGCATTTT.

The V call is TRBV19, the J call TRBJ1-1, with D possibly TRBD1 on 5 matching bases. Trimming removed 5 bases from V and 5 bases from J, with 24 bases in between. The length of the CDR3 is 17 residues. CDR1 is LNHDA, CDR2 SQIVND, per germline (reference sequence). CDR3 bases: TGTGCCAGTAGTTCTTATCCGGGACTCCTCGCCGGGACTGAAGCTTTCTTT. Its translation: CASSSYPGLLAGTEAFF.

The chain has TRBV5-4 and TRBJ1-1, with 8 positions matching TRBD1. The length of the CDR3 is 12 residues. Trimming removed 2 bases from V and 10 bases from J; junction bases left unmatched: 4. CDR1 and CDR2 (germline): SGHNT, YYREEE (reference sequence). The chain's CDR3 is CASSFGQGGAFF. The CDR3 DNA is TGTGCCAGCAGCTTCGGACAGGGCGGAGCTTTCTTT. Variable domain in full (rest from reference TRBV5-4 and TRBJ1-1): ETGVTQSPTHLIKTRGQQVTLRCSSQSGHNTVSWYQQALGQGPQFIFQYYREEENGRGNFPPRFSGLQFPNYSSELNVNALELDDSALYLCASSFGQGGAFFGQGTRLTVV.

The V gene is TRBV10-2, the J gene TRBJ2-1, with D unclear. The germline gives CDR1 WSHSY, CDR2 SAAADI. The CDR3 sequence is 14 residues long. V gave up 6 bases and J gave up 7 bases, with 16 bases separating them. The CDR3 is CASRSNSYQNEQFF. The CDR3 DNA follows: TGCGCCAGCAGAAGCAATAGTTATCAAAATGAGCAGTTCTTC.

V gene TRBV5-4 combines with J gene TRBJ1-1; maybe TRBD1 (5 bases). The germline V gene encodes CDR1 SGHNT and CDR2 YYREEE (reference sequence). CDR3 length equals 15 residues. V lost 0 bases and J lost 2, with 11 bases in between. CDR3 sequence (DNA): TGTGCCAGCAGCTTGGAACAGGTGAGAAACACTGAAGCTTTCTTT. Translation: CASSLEQVRNTEAFF.

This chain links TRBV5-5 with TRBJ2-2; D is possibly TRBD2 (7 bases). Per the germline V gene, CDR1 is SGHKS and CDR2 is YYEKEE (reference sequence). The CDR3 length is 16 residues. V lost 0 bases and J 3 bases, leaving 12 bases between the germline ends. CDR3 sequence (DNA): TGTGCCAGCAGCTTGGTCGGGGGGCAGTACACCGGGGAGCTGTTTTTT. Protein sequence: CASSLVGGQYTGELFF.

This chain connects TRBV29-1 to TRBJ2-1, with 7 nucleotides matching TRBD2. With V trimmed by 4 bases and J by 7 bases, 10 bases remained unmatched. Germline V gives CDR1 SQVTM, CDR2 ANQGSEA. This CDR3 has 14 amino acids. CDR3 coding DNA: TGCAGCGTTGCCTTTAGGATTAGCGGGAATGAGCAGTTCTTC. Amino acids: CSVAFRISGNEQFF.

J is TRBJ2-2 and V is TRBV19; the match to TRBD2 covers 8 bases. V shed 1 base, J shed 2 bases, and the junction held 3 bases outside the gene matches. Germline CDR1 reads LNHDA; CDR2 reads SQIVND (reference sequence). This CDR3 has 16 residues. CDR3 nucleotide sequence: TGTGCCAGTAGTATAGCTGTAGCGGGAAACACCGGGGAGCTGTTTTTT. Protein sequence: CASSIAVAGNTGELFF.

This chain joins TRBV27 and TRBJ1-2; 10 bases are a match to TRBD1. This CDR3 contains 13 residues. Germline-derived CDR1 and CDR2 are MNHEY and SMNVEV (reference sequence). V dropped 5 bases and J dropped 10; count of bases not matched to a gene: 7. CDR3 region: CASSTGTGVAYTF. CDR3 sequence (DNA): TGTGCCAGCAGTACCGGGACAGGGGTAGCCTACACCTTC.

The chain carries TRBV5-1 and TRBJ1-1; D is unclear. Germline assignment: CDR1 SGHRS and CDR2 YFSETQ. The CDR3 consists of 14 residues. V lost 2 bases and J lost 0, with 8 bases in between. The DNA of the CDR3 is TGCGCCAGCAGCTTCCACGGGATGAACACTGAAGCTTTCTTT. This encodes CASSFHGMNTEAFF.

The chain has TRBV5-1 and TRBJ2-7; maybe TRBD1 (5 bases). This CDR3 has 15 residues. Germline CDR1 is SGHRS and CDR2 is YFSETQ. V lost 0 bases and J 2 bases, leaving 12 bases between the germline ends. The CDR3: CASSLAVGPAYEQYF. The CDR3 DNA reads TGCGCCAGCAGCTTGGCCGTGGGGCCCGCCTACGAGCAGTACTTC.

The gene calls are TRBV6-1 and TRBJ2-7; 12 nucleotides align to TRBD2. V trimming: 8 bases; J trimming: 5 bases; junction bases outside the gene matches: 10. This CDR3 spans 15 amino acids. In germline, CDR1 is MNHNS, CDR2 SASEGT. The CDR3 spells CASRGLAGFGDEQYF. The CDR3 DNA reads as TGTGCCAGCCGCGGACTAGCGGGATTTGGGGACGAGCAGTACTTC.

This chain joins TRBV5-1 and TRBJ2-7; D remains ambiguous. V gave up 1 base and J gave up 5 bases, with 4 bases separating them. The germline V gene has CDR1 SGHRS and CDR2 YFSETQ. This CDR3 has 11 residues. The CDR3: CASSLQDEQYF. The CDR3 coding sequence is TGCGCCAGCAGCTTGCAGGACGAGCAGTACTTC.

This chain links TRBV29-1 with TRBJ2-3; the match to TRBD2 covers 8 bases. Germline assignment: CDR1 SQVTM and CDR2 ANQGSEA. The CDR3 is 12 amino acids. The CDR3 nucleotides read TGCAGTTCGCGGGAGGCCACAGATACGCAGTATTTT. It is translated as CSSREATDTQYF.

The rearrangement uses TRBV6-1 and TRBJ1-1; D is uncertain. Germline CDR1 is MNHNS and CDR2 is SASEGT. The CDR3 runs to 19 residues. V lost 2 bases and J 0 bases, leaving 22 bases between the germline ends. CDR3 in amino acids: CASSEISILRVFMNTEAFF. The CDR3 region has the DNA TGTGCCAGCAGTGAAATTTCAATATTGAGGGTGTTTATGAACACTGAAGCTTTCTTT.

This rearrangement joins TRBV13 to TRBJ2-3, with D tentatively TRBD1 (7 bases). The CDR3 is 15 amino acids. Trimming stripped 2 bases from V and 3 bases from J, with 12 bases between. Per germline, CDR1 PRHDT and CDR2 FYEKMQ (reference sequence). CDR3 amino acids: CASSLLQGGTDTQYF. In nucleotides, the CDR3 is TGTGCCAGCAGCTTATTGCAGGGGGGTACAGATACGCAGTATTTT.

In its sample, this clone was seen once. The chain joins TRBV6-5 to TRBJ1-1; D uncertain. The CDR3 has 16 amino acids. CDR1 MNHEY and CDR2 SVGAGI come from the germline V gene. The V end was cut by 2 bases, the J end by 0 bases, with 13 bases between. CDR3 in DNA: TGTGCCAGCAGTTACCATGAAGGAGGGCTGAACACTGAAGCTTTCTTT. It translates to CASSYHEGGLNTEAFF.

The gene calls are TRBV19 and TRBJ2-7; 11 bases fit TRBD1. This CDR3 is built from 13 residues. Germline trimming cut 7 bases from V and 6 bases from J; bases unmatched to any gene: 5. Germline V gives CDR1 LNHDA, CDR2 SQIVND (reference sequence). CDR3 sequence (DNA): TGTGCCAGTACCCCGGACAGGGGGCTCGAGCAGTACTTC. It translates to CASTPDRGLEQYF.

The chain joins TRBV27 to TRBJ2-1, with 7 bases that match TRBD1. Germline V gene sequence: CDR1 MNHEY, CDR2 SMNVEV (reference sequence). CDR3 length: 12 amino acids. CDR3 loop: CGSGTAINEQFF. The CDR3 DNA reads TGTGGCTCCGGGACAGCGATAAATGAGCAGTTCTTC.

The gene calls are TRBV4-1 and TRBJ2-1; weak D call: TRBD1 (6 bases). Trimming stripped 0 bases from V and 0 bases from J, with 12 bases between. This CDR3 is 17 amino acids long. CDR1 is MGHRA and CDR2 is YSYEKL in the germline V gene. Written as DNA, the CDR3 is TGCGCCAGCAGCCAAGAACGCGGACAGAGCTCCTACAATGAGCAGTTCTTC. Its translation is CASSQERGQSSYNEQFF.

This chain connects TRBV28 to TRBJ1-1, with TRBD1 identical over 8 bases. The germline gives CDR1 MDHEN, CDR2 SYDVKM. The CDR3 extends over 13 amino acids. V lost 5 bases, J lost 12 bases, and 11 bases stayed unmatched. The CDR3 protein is CASSVLRGRLTFF. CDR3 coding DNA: TGTGCCAGCAGTGTACTCAGGGGGCGGCTGACTTTCTTT.

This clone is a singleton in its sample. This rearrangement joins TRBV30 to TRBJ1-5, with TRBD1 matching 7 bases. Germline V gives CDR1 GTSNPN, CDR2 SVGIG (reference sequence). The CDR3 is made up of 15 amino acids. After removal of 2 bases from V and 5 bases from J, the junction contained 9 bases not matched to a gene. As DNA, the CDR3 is TGTGCCTGGAGTTCTGGACAGGCATTTTATCAGCCCCAGCATTTT. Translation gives CAWSSGQAFYQPQHF.